Below, 8 T cell receptor beta chains from the same sample are listed, as sequenced in a study of cytomegalovirus exposure and HLA in healthy donors. PCR employed 60 Vbeta and 13 Jbeta primers. Sequencing used immunoSEQ multiplex PCR; TCRdb keeps in-frame clones, though not all of them. The sample has some 150,000 clones; roughly 79% are singletons. Sequencing was done on a sample of PBMCs. These receptors all come from a woman aged 40 to 50 in good health and CMV-seronegative.

Regarding this clone: The junction shows a germline mismatch at one end, possibly a read error. DNA for the CDR3: TGTGCCAGCAGCGTAGGCGGGAGGGCCTATGAGCAGTACTTC. As protein: CASSVGGRAYEQYF. The gene calls are TRBV9 and TRBJ2-7; 9 nucleotides line up with TRBD2. This CDR3 region has 14 residues. Germline assignment: CDR1 SGDLS and CDR2 YYNGEE.

The chain joins TRBV11-1 to TRBJ2-7; TRBD2 aligns across 7 bases. In germline, CDR1 is SGHAT, CDR2 FQDESV (reference sequence). This CDR3 contains 14 residues. V trimming: 4 bases; J trimming: 2 bases; junction bases outside the gene matches: 5. In DNA, the CDR3 is TGTGCCAGCAGCTACGGACTAGGGGCCTACGAGCAGTACTTC. Its protein is CASSYGLGAYEQYF.

V gene TRBV7-3 combines with J gene TRBJ2-5; D is possibly TRBD1 (5 bases). The J call may be wrong; the DNA end is better matched by TRBJ2-7. The germline V gene encodes CDR1 SGHTA and CDR2 FQGTGA. The length of the CDR3 is 17 residues. CDR3 bases: TGTGCCAGCAGCTTAGGGTCAGTGACGCAGGGCCGCTACGAGCAGTACTTC. Amino acids: CASSLGSVTQGRYEQYF.

The rearrangement joins TRBV9 to TRBJ2-1, with TRBD2 matching 7 bases. J lost 0 bases, V lost 1 base, and 4 bases had no gene match. The CDR3 runs to 16 residues. Germline CDR1 reads SGDLS; CDR2 reads YYNGEE. CDR3 coding DNA: TGTGCCAGCAGCGTACGGGGCGGGAGCTCCTACAATGAGCAGTTCTTC. Translated, it gives CASSVRGGSSYNEQFF. Full variable domain (missing parts from reference TRBV9 and TRBJ2-1): DSGVTQTPKHLITATGQRVTLRCSPRSGDLSVYWYQQSLDQGLQFLIQYYNGEERAKGNILERFSAQQFPDLHSELNLSSLELGDSALYFCASSVRGGSSYNEQFFGPGTRLTVL.

The chain couples TRBV28 to TRBJ2-2, with unresolved D. The V end lost 3 bases, the J end lost 6 bases, and 11 bases lay between the germline ends. The germline CDR1 and CDR2 sequences are MDHEN and SYDVKM. The CDR3 length is 14 residues. CDR3 nucleotide sequence: TGTGCCAGCAGTTTTCCCCGCGGAGCCGGGGAGCTGTTTTTT. Protein sequence: CASSFPRGAGELFF.

The chain has TRBV30 and TRBJ1-1, with D possibly being TRBD1 (5 bases). The CDR3 runs to 14 residues. Germline V gives CDR1 GTSNPN, CDR2 SVGIG (reference sequence). V lost 4 bases and J 1 base, leaving 13 bases between the germline ends. DNA of the CDR3: TGTGCCTGGATCCCACCCGACAGGAACACTGAAGCTTTCTTT. This sequence encodes CAWIPPDRNTEAFF.

The V call is TRBV6-5, the J call TRBJ2-7, with 11 bases fitting TRBD2. This CDR3 has 15 amino acids. After removal of 6 bases from V and 0 bases from J, the junction contained 4 bases not matched to a gene. The germline V gene has CDR1 MNHEY and CDR2 SVGAGI. The CDR3 spells CASSPGTSGSYEQYF. The CDR3 region has the DNA TGTGCCAGCAGCCCCGGGACTAGCGGCTCCTACGAGCAGTACTTC.

The rearrangement joins TRBV11-2 to TRBJ1-1, with D perhaps matching TRBD1 (5 bases). This CDR3 region has 13 residues. CDR1 and CDR2 from the germline V gene are SGHAT and FQNNGV. V was pared by 5 bases and J by 0 bases, with 7 bases between. CDR3 nucleotides: TGTGCCAGCAGCGGGGCTTTGAACACTGAAGCTTTCTTT. Translated: CASSGALNTEAFF.